This paragraph covers one T cell receptor beta chain sequence. Its antigen is currently not known. Base qualities are missing; no much larger clone stands one base away. This sample was taken from a study of response to subunit inactivated influenza vaccine (dated by TCRdb to 2016 to 2019). Broadly, across the study: Deep quantitative profiling of the T cell receptor repertoire was used in the study to follow responses to a trivalent subunit inactivated influenza vaccine.

Trimming at the junction amounts to 1 base on V and 2 bases on J, and the germline ends lie 13 bases apart. Based on the germline V gene, the CDR1 and CDR2 sequences are LGHNA and YNFKEQ. Its CDR3 holds 16 amino acids, cysteine through phenylalanine. Here the CDR3 DNA is all that survives: 48 bases in frame from base 1. The research as a whole found: It was suggested by the authors that each seasonal influenza vaccination may recruit only a limited number of new T cells.

Preparation of the library involved RT-PCR. The listed sequencing device is Illumina HiSeq 2500. TCRdb reran the public reads through fastp at Q25 and MiXCR, keeping productive beta chains. Entries that share a CDR3 protein sequence are merged under the most common genes and DNA. The sample data list hundreds of thousands of distinct CDR3 sequences, and 25% of these were observed just once. The top ten hold under 2.5% of the sample. The rearranged chain carries TRBV4-2 and TRBJ2-3; 6 matching bases give a weak D call of TRBD2. The sample consisted of CD4+ T cells sorted from PBMCs, taken 5 days after vaccination. The clonotype comes from a man aged 50 to 59 who received an inactivated influenza vaccine. Donor details come from another sample of the same person, matched by shared clones. CDR3 loop: CASSQAGGTTTDTQYF. The nucleotide sequence reads TGTGCCAGCAGCCAAGCCGGCGGGACGACCACAGATACGCAGTATTTT.